These 19 T cell receptor beta chains share one sample of origin, sequenced in a study of shared clonotypes between healthy human individuals. The method was immunoSEQ multiplex PCR; TCRdb's version includes in-frame clones alone and lacks a portion of them. The table lists 850,000 to 1,200,000 clones, more than 60% of them singletons. The specimen sequenced was memory CD4+ T cells sorted from blood. Sample subset: CD45RA-negative fraction. The source is a man between 18 and 35 years old in good health.

The gene calls are TRBV19 and TRBJ1-5; D call uncertain. Looked up from germline, CDR1 is LNHDA and CDR2 is SQIVND (reference sequence). The CDR3 is 13 amino acids. Trimming took 5 bases from V and 0 from J, leaving 5 bases between them. CDR3 region: CASSRVSNQPQHF. For the CDR3, the DNA is TGTGCCAGTAGTCGGGTTAGCAATCAGCCCCAGCATTTT.

The rearrangement uses TRBV28 and TRBJ2-5, with 10 bases identical to TRBD2. With 6 bases clipped from V and 2 bases from J, the junction kept 6 bases outside the gene matches. The CDR3 extends over 15 amino acids. Per the germline V gene, CDR1 is MDHEN and CDR2 is SYDVKM. CDR3 loop: CASSLAGGVQETQYF. The DNA for the CDR3 is TGTGCCAGCAGCTTAGCGGGGGGCGTACAAGAGACCCAGTACTTC.

The chain joins TRBV28 to TRBJ1-5; 8 bases match TRBD1. The trim removed 5 bases at V and 0 bases at J, leaving 6 bases unmatched. Germline V gene lookup returns CDR1 MDHEN and CDR2 SYDVKM. This CDR3 has 16 amino acids. The CDR3 is CASSPGDRYSNQPQHF. The CDR3 region has the DNA TGTGCCAGCAGTCCCGGGGACAGGTATAGCAATCAGCCCCAGCATTTT. Together with reference TRBV28 and TRBJ1-5, the CDR3 gives the full variable domain: DVKVTQSSRYLVKRTGEKVFLECVQDMDHENMFWYRQDPGLGLRLIYFSYDVKMKEKGDIPEGYSVSREKKERFSLILESASTNQTSMYLCASSPGDRYSNQPQHFGDGTRLSIL.

The chain links TRBV4-3 to TRBJ1-2; D is possibly TRBD1 (5 bases). This CDR3 contains 15 residues. Per germline, CDR1 LGHNA and CDR2 YSLEER. V dropped 1 base and J dropped 4 bases, with 13 bases sitting between them. This chain's CDR3 is CASSQVAGLLYGYTF. The CDR3 nucleotides are TGCGCCAGCAGCCAAGTTGCAGGGCTTCTCTATGGCTACACCTTC.

This chain uses TRBV28 with TRBJ1-4; no clear D gene. This CDR3 spans 14 amino acids. V lost 4 bases, J lost 6 bases, and 12 bases lay in between. Germline values: CDR1 MDHEN, CDR2 SYDVKM. For the CDR3, the DNA is TGTGCCAGCAGTTCTCTAATAGGAGATGAAAAACTGTTTTTT. Translation gives CASSSLIGDEKLFF.

The chain recombines TRBV4-1 with TRBJ2-3; D remains unclear. Germline V gene data show CDR1 as MGHRA and CDR2 as YSYEKL. Trimming took 1 base from V and 1 from J, leaving 6 bases between them. The CDR3 extends over 14 amino acids. The CDR3 DNA is TGCGCCAGCAGCCAAGGGTGGGGCACAGATACGCAGTATTTT. This translates into CASSQGWGTDTQYF.

This clone was picked up one time. The chain has TRBV5-4 and TRBJ1-1; 7 nucleotides match TRBD1. This CDR3 has 16 amino acids. The germline V gene has CDR1 SGHNT and CDR2 YYREEE (reference sequence). Trimming cost V 3 bases and J 0 bases; bases outside gene matches: 8. The CDR3 sequence: CASSSPPGQMNTEAFF. CDR3 bases: TGTGCCAGCAGCTCCCCCCCGGGACAGATGAACACTGAAGCTTTCTTT.

This clone was counted once. The rearrangement joins TRBV18 to TRBJ2-3; TRBD2 is a possible D gene (5 bases). The germline gives CDR1 KGHSH, CDR2 LQKENI. With 1 base removed from V and 6 bases from J, the gap between germline ends came to 26 bases. The CDR3 loop spans 19 amino acids. The CDR3 is CASSPRAPGSATGGDTQYF. The CDR3 nucleotides read TGTGCCAGCTCACCACGGGCCCCTGGTAGCGCCACTGGTGGGGATACGCAGTATTTT. Combining the CDR3 with reference TRBV18 and TRBJ2-3 gives the whole variable domain NAGVMQNPRHLVRRRGQEARLRCSPMKGHSHVYWYRQLPEEGLKFMVYLQKENIIDESGMPKERFSAEFPKEGPSILRIQQVVRGDSAAYFCASSPRAPGSATGGDTQYFGPGTRLTVL.

The CDR3 spells CASSPPRGAGTDTQYF. CDR3 bases: TGTGCCAGCAGTCCACCCCGGGGGGCTGGCACAGATACGCAGTATTTT. V gene TRBV28 combines with J gene TRBJ2-3, with D perhaps matching TRBD2 (7 bases). V was shortened by 5 bases and J by 1 base, with 16 bases between the two germline ends. The CDR3 is 16 amino acids. Germline loops: CDR1 MDHEN, CDR2 SYDVKM.

The chain carries TRBV20-1 and TRBJ2-7; D gene ambiguous. Germline-derived CDR1 and CDR2 are DFQATT and SNEGSKA (reference sequence). There are 11 residues in the CDR3. V dropped 3 bases and J dropped 7 bases, with 10 bases sitting between them. The chain's CDR3 is CSASLGWEQYF. In DNA form, the CDR3 reads TGCAGTGCTAGCCTGGGTTGGGAGCAGTACTTC.

The V gene is TRBV28, the J gene TRBJ1-5; D gene unclear. This CDR3 is built from 14 residues. Trimming pared 5 bases from V and 4 bases from J, leaving 12 bases between. Germline V gene data show CDR1 as MDHEN and CDR2 as SYDVKM. The CDR3 is CASSQQSFNQPQHF. CDR3 coding DNA: TGTGCCAGCAGTCAACAGTCCTTTAATCAGCCCCAGCATTTT.

This clone appeared a few times. The chain employs TRBV6-5 and TRBJ1-1; possibly TRBD1 for D (5 bases). The germline V and J ends were trimmed by 6 bases and 10 bases, with 18 bases remaining between them. Germline lookup yields CDR1 MNHEY and CDR2 SVGAGI. This CDR3 comprises 13 residues. CDR3 coding DNA: TGTGCCAGCAGCAATGAGGGGTCACGTGTAGCTTTCTTT. As protein: CASSNEGSRVAFF.

This clone was detected once. The chain carries TRBV15 and TRBJ2-2; D not resolved. The germline CDR1 and CDR2 sequences are LNHNV and YYDKDF (reference sequence). This CDR3 contains 14 residues. V was trimmed by 0 bases and J by 7 bases, leaving 9 bases between them. DNA of the CDR3: TGTGCCACCAGCAGAGATAACGGGCTCGGGGAGCTGTTTTTT. Encoded protein: CATSRDNGLGELFF.

This chain uses TRBV25-1 with TRBJ1-4, with D maybe TRBD1 (6 bases). CDR1 and CDR2 (germline): MGHDK, SYGVNS. CDR3 length equals 18 residues. The V end lost 2 bases, the J end lost 6 bases, and 22 bases lay between the germline ends. The CDR3 DNA sequence: TGTGCCAGCAGTGAAGACGGCACCAGGGTGAGGGGGTATGAAAAACTGTTTTTT. This sequence encodes CASSEDGTRVRGYEKLFF.

The chain joins TRBV7-2 to TRBJ2-1; 10 bases map to TRBD2. The CDR3 is 15 amino acids. The J segment lost 2 bases and the V segment lost 5 bases, leaving 3 bases of the junction unmatched. Germline-derived CDR1 and CDR2 are SGHTA and FQGNSA. The CDR3 region has the DNA TGTGCCAGCAGCGATAGCGGGGGGACCTACAATGAGCAGTTCTTC. This sequence encodes CASSDSGGTYNEQFF.

The DNA of the CDR3 is TGCGCCAGCACCGTGACGGCATCCACTAACCACGGCTACACCTTC. It is translated as CASTVTASTNHGYTF. The V call is TRBV5-1, the J call TRBJ1-2; D gene uncertain. This CDR3 has 15 amino acids. The V gene lost 6 bases and the J gene lost 8 bases, with 23 bases spanning the gap. CDR1 and CDR2 (germline): SGHRS, YFSETQ. Based on the CDR3 plus reference TRBV5-1 and TRBJ1-2, the full variable domain is KAGVTQTPRYLIKTRGQQVTLSCSPISGHRSVSWYQQTPGQGLQFLFEYFSETQRNKGNFPGRFSGRQFSNSRSEMNVSTLELGDSALYLCASTVTASTNHGYTFGSGTRLTVV.

This rearrangement joins TRBV7-2 to TRBJ2-5; D is uncertain. CDR3 length: 16 residues. CDR1 and CDR2 from the germline V gene are SGHTA and FQGNSA. The V end was cut by 5 bases, the J end by 0 bases, with 16 bases between. The CDR3 is CASSLRWAPYQETQYF. CDR3 coding DNA: TGTGCCAGCAGCCTCAGGTGGGCTCCATACCAAGAGACCCAGTACTTC.

V and J are TRBV7-2 and TRBJ1-6; no clear D. Trimming took off 5 bases at V and 0 bases at J, with 11 bases between the two ends. The CDR3 length is 16 residues. CDR1 and CDR2 (germline): SGHTA, FQGNSA. CDR3 residues: CASSQARFSYNSPLHF. CDR3 sequence (DNA): TGTGCCAGCAGCCAGGCCCGGTTCTCCTATAATTCACCCCTCCACTTT.

This clone was picked up one time. The chain recombines TRBV16 with TRBJ1-2, with a possible D match to TRBD1 (5 bases). The CDR3 spans 14 residues. Trimming took 2 bases from V and 11 from J, leaving 18 bases between them. From germline, CDR1 is KGHSY and CDR2 FQNENV. DNA of the CDR3: TGTGCCAGCAGCCAAACATCGGGATCAGGGATTTACACCTTC. It codes for CASSQTSGSGIYTF.